What follows are 27 T cell receptor beta chains derived from one specimen sequenced in a study of T cell changes during pregnancy in multiple sclerosis. Sequencing used immunoSEQ multiplex PCR; TCRdb keeps in-frame clones, though not all of them. The sample records under 75,000 clones, 85% to 95% being singletons. The material was CD4+ T cells from peripheral blood mononuclear cells, obtained after pregnancy. The receptor source for this set is a female donor with multiple sclerosis, enrolled in a pregnancy study.

The chain has TRBV9 and TRBJ1-6; 7 positions match TRBD1. Germline-derived CDR1 and CDR2 are SGDLS and YYNGEE. This CDR3 comprises 16 residues. V lost 2 bases, J lost 3 bases, and 5 bases stayed unmatched. The CDR3 sequence: CASSVSGTDYNSPLHF. The CDR3 bases are TGTGCCAGCAGCGTCTCCGGGACAGACTATAATTCACCCCTCCACTTT. Full variable domain (outside the CDR3, taken from reference TRBV9 and TRBJ1-6): DSGVTQTPKHLITATGQRVTLRCSPRSGDLSVYWYQQSLDQGLQFLIQYYNGEERAKGNILERFSAQQFPDLHSELNLSSLELGDSALYFCASSVSGTDYNSPLHFGNGTRLTVT.

This rearrangement joins TRBV6-1 to TRBJ1-5; possible D gene TRBD1, 5 bases. This CDR3 spans 14 amino acids. The germline V gene encodes CDR1 MNHNS and CDR2 SASEGT. The V end was cut by 2 bases, the J end by 11 bases, with 16 bases between. The CDR3 reads CASSEKQAIGAQHF. CDR3 nucleotide sequence: TGTGCCAGCAGTGAAAAACAGGCAATTGGGGCCCAGCATTTT.

The chain links TRBV27 to TRBJ2-5; 7 bases agree with TRBD2. CDR3 length equals 15 residues. Germline trimming cut 3 bases from V and 7 bases from J; bases unmatched to any gene: 11. CDR1 is MNHEY, CDR2 SMNVEV, per germline (reference sequence). CDR3 nucleotide sequence: TGTGCCAGCAGTTTCCGGGGGGATTCGGCGGGGACCCAGTACTTC. It specifies CASSFRGDSAGTQYF.

The chain links TRBV5-1 to TRBJ2-7; 9 nucleotides agree with TRBD2. Germline V gene lookup returns CDR1 SGHRS and CDR2 YFSETQ. The CDR3 length is 17 residues. The ends lost 3 bases at V and 1 base at J; junction bases unmatched: 11. CDR3: CASSSRNGGGASYEQYF. The DNA of the CDR3 is TGCGCCAGCAGCTCCCGGAACGGCGGGGGGGCATCCTACGAGCAGTACTTC.

The CDR3 nucleotides read TGCGCCAGCAGCTTGCGAACTAGCGGAAACTCCTACAATGAGCAGTTCTTC. As protein: CASSLRTSGNSYNEQFF. The chain carries TRBV5-1 and TRBJ2-1, with TRBD2 matching over 8 bases. Per germline, CDR1 SGHRS and CDR2 YFSETQ. With V trimmed by 1 base and J by 0 bases, 6 bases remained unmatched. CDR3 size: 17 residues.

DNA of the CDR3: TGTGCCAGCAGCCCCGGGACTAGCGGGAACCCCTACGAGCAGTACTTC. Translated: CASSPGTSGNPYEQYF. The chain combines TRBV7-2 with TRBJ2-7, with 13 bases matching TRBD2. There are 16 residues in the CDR3. Germline V gene sequence: CDR1 SGHTA, CDR2 FQGNSA. Germline trimming cut 5 bases from V and 2 bases from J; bases unmatched to any gene: 6.

The chain combines TRBV10-3 with TRBJ1-1, with 9 bases fitting TRBD1. V was pared by 11 bases and J by 1 base, with 8 bases of the junction left unmatched. Germline loops: CDR1 ENHRY, CDR2 SYGVKD. The CDR3 loop spans 14 amino acids. The CDR3 loop is CAVVAGQGNTEAFF. CDR3 in DNA: TGTGCCGTGGTTGCGGGACAGGGGAACACTGAAGCTTTCTTT.

The gene calls are TRBV30 and TRBJ2-2, with D perhaps matching TRBD1 (6 bases). V was trimmed by 5 bases and J by 1 base, leaving 11 bases between them. The CDR3 is made up of 14 amino acids. The germline V gene encodes CDR1 GTSNPN and CDR2 SVGIG (reference sequence). The CDR3 nucleotides are TGTGCCTGGTCGACAGGCGTGAACACCGGGGAGCTGTTTTTT. This codes for CAWSTGVNTGELFF.

This chain uses TRBV15 with TRBJ2-3; 10 nucleotides align to TRBD2. The CDR3 has 16 residues. Unmatched junction bases numbered 3, after V lost 1 base and J lost 2 bases. Germline CDR1 and CDR2: LNHNV and YYDKDF (reference sequence). DNA for the CDR3: TGTGCCACCAGCAGAGCTAGCGGGAGCTTCACAGATACGCAGTATTTT. This gives the protein CATSRASGSFTDTQYF.

The genes are TRBV6-1 and TRBJ1-2, with 12 nucleotides matching TRBD1. CDR1 MNHNS and CDR2 SASEGT come from the germline V gene. Losses at the gene ends were 4 bases for V and 9 bases for J; bases not matched to a gene: 12. The CDR3 extends over 16 amino acids. The CDR3 is CASSAGTGGGRSSYTF. In DNA, the CDR3 is TGTGCCAGCAGTGCCGGGACAGGGGGCGGCCGGAGCAGCTACACCTTC.

This chain uses TRBV28 with TRBJ2-1; maybe TRBD2 (6 bases). Trimming removed 3 bases at V and 2 bases at J, with 11 bases between. The CDR3 is 15 residues long. Germline V gene lookup returns CDR1 MDHEN and CDR2 SYDVKM. The CDR3 DNA sequence: TGTGCCAGCAGTTTGGGGACTCGAGCCTACAATGAGCAGTTCTTC. Residues: CASSLGTRAYNEQFF.

The chain employs TRBV28 and TRBJ1-5; D gene uncertain. This CDR3 spans 15 amino acids. Trimming removed 6 bases at V and 4 bases at J, with 16 bases between. Germline CDR1 reads MDHEN; CDR2 reads SYDVKM. The CDR3, as DNA: TGTGCCAGCAGCTTAGGATGGAGAGGTAATCAGCCCCAGCATTTT. Amino acids: CASSLGWRGNQPQHF. The entire variable domain, with the rest obtained from reference TRBV28 and TRBJ1-5, is as follows: DVKVTQSSRYLVKRTGEKVFLECVQDMDHENMFWYRQDPGLGLRLIYFSYDVKMKEKGDIPEGYSVSREKKERFSLILESASTNQTSMYLCASSLGWRGNQPQHFGDGTRLSIL.

The V call is TRBV19, the J call TRBJ2-1; no reliable D call. This CDR3 is 14 amino acids long. CDR1 LNHDA and CDR2 SQIVND come from the germline V gene (reference sequence). The V and J ends lost 7 bases and 2 bases respectively, with 12 bases between them. The CDR3 loop is CASKRYQTYNEQFF. Here the CDR3 DNA reads TGTGCCAGTAAGCGCTACCAAACCTACAATGAGCAGTTCTTC.

The chain links TRBV7-3 to TRBJ2-1; a possible D gene is TRBD1 (5 bases). The length of the CDR3 is 15 residues. CDR1 SGHTA and CDR2 FQGTGA come from the germline V gene. Trimming cost V 3 bases and J 4 bases, with 13 bases left between them. The chain's CDR3 is CASSLGRERYNEQFF. In DNA, the CDR3 is TGTGCCAGCAGCTTGGGCAGGGAAAGGTACAATGAGCAGTTCTTC. Based on the CDR3 plus reference TRBV7-3 and TRBJ2-1, the full variable domain is GAGVSQTPSNKVTEKGKYVELRCDPISGHTALYWYRQSLGQGPEFLIYFQGTGAADDSGLPNDRFFAVRPEGSVSTLKIQRTERGDSAVYLCASSLGRERYNEQFFGPGTRLTVL.

The rearrangement links TRBV11-3 to TRBJ2-2; D ambiguous. This CDR3 spans 13 amino acids. The V end was cut by 5 bases, the J end by 4 bases, with 8 bases between. Germline V CDR1 and CDR2: SGHNT, YENEEA. The chain's CDR3 is CASSIHVTGELFF. The DNA for the CDR3 is TGTGCCAGCAGCATCCATGTCACCGGGGAGCTGTTTTTT.

The CDR3 sequence: CASSLDSAGIDYEQYF. DNA for the CDR3: TGTGCCAGCAGTTTAGATTCGGCAGGGATCGACTACGAGCAGTACTTC. The J gene is TRBJ2-7, the V gene TRBV27; a weak D match, TRBD1 (5 bases). The length of the CDR3 is 16 residues. The germline V gene encodes CDR1 MNHEY and CDR2 SMNVEV (reference sequence). Trimming left V 2 bases short and J 3 bases short, with 17 bases between.

The chain carries TRBV11-2 and TRBJ1-1; D is uncertain. This CDR3 is 12 amino acids long. V lost 5 bases, J lost 8 bases, and 12 bases lay in between. In germline, CDR1 is SGHAT, CDR2 FQNNGV. The CDR3 loop reads CASSPRRNEAFF. The DNA of the CDR3 is TGTGCCAGCAGCCCTAGGCGGAACGAAGCTTTCTTT.

For the CDR3, the DNA is TGTGCCAGCAGGAAACATACGGGACAGGGATGGGGCTACACCTTC. Its translation: CASRKHTGQGWGYTF. V and J are TRBV6-5 and TRBJ1-2; 9 nucleotides agree with TRBD1. CDR1 MNHEY and CDR2 SVGAGI come from the germline V gene. The CDR3 is 15 amino acids. The V segment lost 6 bases and the J segment 8 bases; nucleotides outside the gene matches: 13.

The J gene is TRBJ1-5, the V gene TRBV2; D call uncertain. CDR1 is SNHLY and CDR2 is FYNNEI in the germline V gene. V lost 7 bases, J lost 5 bases, and 18 bases lay in between. The CDR3 runs 15 residues. DNA for the CDR3: TGTGCCAGCACCGGAGGTGCAGACTTCCATCAGCCCCAGCATTTT. This codes for CASTGGADFHQPQHF.

The chain carries TRBV7-8 and TRBJ2-3; a weak D match, TRBD1 (5 bases). Germline-derived CDR1 and CDR2 are SGHVS and FQNEAQ. Trimming took off 0 bases at V and 5 bases at J, with 21 bases between the two ends. The CDR3 loop spans 18 amino acids. Written as DNA, the CDR3 is TGTGCCAGCAGCTTAGCGTTGGCCGACAGATGGCAACTAGATACGCAGTATTTT. Translating gives CASSLALADRWQLDTQYF.

The chain employs TRBV28 and TRBJ2-1; D is perhaps TRBD2 (6 bases). This CDR3 is 14 amino acids long. V was cut by 1 base and J by 8 bases, with 12 bases left in between. Germline CDR1 reads MDHEN; CDR2 reads SYDVKM. Here the CDR3 reads CASSLLGEADEQFF. The DNA of the CDR3 is TGTGCCAGCAGTTTATTAGGGGAGGCAGATGAGCAGTTCTTC.

The chain has TRBV7-6 and TRBJ2-3, with TRBD2 matching 9 bases. Trimming took 1 base from V and 0 from J; bases not matched to a gene: 8. The CDR3 loop spans 18 amino acids. The germline gives CDR1 SGHVS, CDR2 FNYEAQ. In DNA, the CDR3 is TGTGCCAGCAGCTTAGATCAGGCTAGCGGGGCTAGCACAGATACGCAGTATTTT. Protein product: CASSLDQASGASTDTQYF. The full variable domain, in which reference TRBV7-6 and TRBJ2-3 provide the parts outside the CDR3, is GAGVSQSPRYKVTKRGQDVALRCDPISGHVSLYWYRQALGQGPEFLTYFNYEAQQDKSGLPNDRFSAERPEGSISTLTIQRTEQRDSAMYRCASSLDQASGASTDTQYFGPGTRLTVL.

The gene calls are TRBV6-1 and TRBJ2-5; D is perhaps TRBD1 (5 bases). Germline V gene lookup returns CDR1 MNHNS and CDR2 SASEGT. CDR3 size: 16 residues. V lost 1 base to trimming and J lost 4 bases, with 16 bases between them. The CDR3 here is CASSEGERGGVETQYF. The CDR3 nucleotides are TGTGCCAGCAGTGAAGGGGAAAGGGGCGGAGTAGAGACCCAGTACTTC.

The V gene is TRBV5-1, the J gene TRBJ2-6; D might be TRBD2 (6 bases). This CDR3 region has 16 residues. Germline V CDR1 and CDR2: SGHRS, YFSETQ. V lost 5 bases and J lost 2, with 14 bases in between. CDR3 sequence reads: CASSQEGWTGANVLTF. CDR3 sequence (DNA): TGCGCCAGCAGTCAGGAGGGGTGGACTGGGGCCAACGTCCTGACTTTC.

The CDR3 nucleotides read TGTGCCAGCAGTCCCTCGGCGGGGTACTATGGCTACACCTTC. Its translation: CASSPSAGYYGYTF. V usage is TRBV25-1 and J usage is TRBJ1-2, with unresolved D. V was trimmed by 5 bases and J by 3 bases, leaving 13 bases between them. The CDR3 contains 14 residues. Germline assignment: CDR1 MGHDK and CDR2 SYGVNS.

This clone was seen a single time. V and J are TRBV7-6 and TRBJ2-3, with D possibly being TRBD1 (6 bases). This CDR3 spans 15 amino acids. V gave up 2 bases and J gave up 4 bases, with 13 bases separating them. CDR1 is SGHVS and CDR2 is FNYEAQ in the germline V gene. The CDR3 here is CASSLNIQGSDTQYF. The CDR3 coding sequence is TGTGCCAGCAGCTTAAATATACAGGGATCAGATACGCAGTATTTT. Complete variable domain (other parts from reference TRBV7-6 and TRBJ2-3): GAGVSQSPRYKVTKRGQDVALRCDPISGHVSLYWYRQALGQGPEFLTYFNYEAQQDKSGLPNDRFSAERPEGSISTLTIQRTEQRDSAMYRCASSLNIQGSDTQYFGPGTRLTVL.

The rearrangement links TRBV2 to TRBJ1-5; unclear D gene. Germline V CDR1 and CDR2: SNHLY, FYNNEI. Between the trimmed V and J ends, which lost 3 bases and 1 base, there was a span of 10 bases. The CDR3 sequence is 15 residues long. The CDR3 loop is CASSENRPSNQPQHF. CDR3 bases: TGTGCCAGCAGTGAGAACAGACCAAGCAATCAGCCCCAGCATTTT.